This T cell receptor (beta chain) was recovered during a study of CD8+ T cells in alopecia areata. Study at large: The study gave treated patients oral tofacitinib at 5 to 10 mg twice daily.

In each case, RNA was isolated and then reverse transcribed into cDNA as the sequencing template. The repertoire was sequenced with immunoSEQ multiplex PCR; TCRdb's copy has only in-frame clones and lacks some. The sample shows around 160,000 clones, approximately 62% of them seen only once. In its sample, this clone was seen once. The treatment denotes: oral pan-JAK inhibitor, 5-10 mg twice daily. Peripheral blood, together with lesional scalp punch biopsies, was collected from alopecia areata patients. Trimming removed 8 bases at V and 8 bases at J, with 16 bases between. This CDR3 has 13 residues. Germline CDR1 reads LNHNV; CDR2 reads YYDKDF (reference sequence).

This chain uses TRBV15 with TRBJ2-1; D possibly corresponds to TRBD2 (5 bases). The TCR was taken from a human donor with alopecia areata. The sample here was CD4+ T cells sorted from blood, taken at week 24, from a patient treated with tofacitinib. CDR3 coding DNA: TGTGCCACCGGAGGTAGGAAAATTGATGAGCAGTTCTTC. This sequence encodes CATGGRKIDEQFF. Filled out from reference TRBV15 and TRBJ2-1, the complete variable domain reads DAMVIQNPRYQVTQFGKPVTLSCSQTLNHNVMYWYQQKSSQAPKLLFHYYDKDFNNEADTPDNFQSRRPNTSFCFLDIRSPGLGDTAMYLCATGGRKIDEQFFGPGTRLTVL.